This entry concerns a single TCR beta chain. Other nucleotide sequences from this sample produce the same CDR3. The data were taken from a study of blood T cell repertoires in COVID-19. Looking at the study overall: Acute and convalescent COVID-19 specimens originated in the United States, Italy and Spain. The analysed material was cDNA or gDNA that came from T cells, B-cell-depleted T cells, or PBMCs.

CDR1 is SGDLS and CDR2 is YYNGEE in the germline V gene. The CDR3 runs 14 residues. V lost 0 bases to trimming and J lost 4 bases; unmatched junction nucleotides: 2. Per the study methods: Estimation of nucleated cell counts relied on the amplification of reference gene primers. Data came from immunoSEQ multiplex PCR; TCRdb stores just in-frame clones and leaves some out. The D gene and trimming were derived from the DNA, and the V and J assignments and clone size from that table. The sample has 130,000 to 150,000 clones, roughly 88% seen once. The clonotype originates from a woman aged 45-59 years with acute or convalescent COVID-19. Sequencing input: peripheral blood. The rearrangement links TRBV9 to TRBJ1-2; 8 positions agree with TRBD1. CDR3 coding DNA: TGTGCCAGCAGCGTAGGACAGGGGACCTATGGCTACACCTTC. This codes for CASSVGQGTYGYTF.